Listed here is a single T cell receptor (beta chain). The antigen remains undetermined. V shed 4 bases, J shed 5 bases, and the junction held 8 bases outside the gene matches. The CDR3 extends over 15 amino acids. From germline, CDR1 is SGHDT and CDR2 YYEEEE. This sample was taken from a study of neoadjuvant anti-PD-1 for oral cavity cancer. Study information: Around day 43, patients without progression received a fourth nivolumab dose before surgery. Findings of the study overall: Larger post-treatment preexisting tumor clones tracked with greater tumor shrinkage.

Produced via immunoSEQ multiplex PCR; TCRdb's table is partial and in-frame only. The data contain around 9,700 clones, 40% to 65% of them singletons. The patients had HPV-negative, locally advanced oral cavity squamous cell carcinoma. Sequencing used tumor tissue, obtained before nivolumab (anti-PD-1) treatment. The chain has TRBV5-6 and TRBJ2-2; TRBD1 matches 7 bases. This sequence was found in a person aged 40 to 85 with oral cavity squamous cell carcinoma. CDR3 region: CASSTQGIKTGELFF. The DNA for the CDR3 is TGTGCCAGCAGCACACAGGGGATTAAGACCGGGGAGCTGTTTTTT.